What follows are 8 T cell receptor beta chains derived from one specimen sequenced in a study of sequential checkpoint blockade in melanoma. Regarding treatment: randomized to nivolumab then ipilimumab (arm A) or the reverse (arm B). Profiled with immunoSEQ multiplex PCR; TCRdb holds only in-frame clones, not every one. The sample yields about 21,000 clones, 70% to 90% seen once. This sample comprised CD8+ T cells sorted from blood (inferred from file names), obtained from a patient given nivolumab and ipilimumab in sequence. The receptors stem from a human donor with melanoma.

The V and J genes are TRBV11-2 and TRBJ1-1; D may be TRBD1 (5 bases). V was cut by 5 bases and J by 1 base, with 11 bases left in between. CDR1 and CDR2 (germline): SGHAT, FQNNGV. The CDR3 has 14 amino acids. The CDR3: CASSGTGRNTEAFF. In nucleotides, the CDR3 is TGTGCCAGCAGCGGGACCGGGAGGAACACTGAAGCTTTCTTT.

The rearrangement links TRBV4-3 to TRBJ2-1, with D uncertain. CDR1 is LGHNA, CDR2 YSLEER, per germline. With 0 bases removed from V and 5 bases from J, the gap between germline ends came to 8 bases. The CDR3 loop spans 14 amino acids. The CDR3 bases are TGCGCCAGCAGCCAAGATAGAGAAGACAATGAGCAGTTCTTC. This translates into CASSQDREDNEQFF.

The CDR3 protein is CASTSRGSPLHF. In DNA form, the CDR3 reads TGTGCCAGCACTTCCCGGGGGTCACCCCTCCACTTT. The chain recombines TRBV11-2 with TRBJ1-6; TRBD1 is a possible D gene (5 bases). V was pared by 7 bases and J by 10 bases, with 11 bases between. The germline V gene encodes CDR1 SGHAT and CDR2 FQNNGV. The CDR3 extends over 12 amino acids.

The chain has TRBV4-3 and TRBJ1-2; the D gene is possibly TRBD1 (6 bases). There are 13 residues in the CDR3. The ends were cut back, 9 bases at V and 4 bases at J, with 15 bases in the middle. Germline V CDR1 and CDR2: LGHNA, YSLEER. For the CDR3, the DNA is TGCGCCAGTCGGCTACAGGGTAGCTATGGCTACACCTTC. Its translation is CASRLQGSYGYTF.

In this sample, this clone turned up a few times. The chain joins TRBV5-4 to TRBJ2-3; 8 bases fit TRBD2. The J segment lost 4 bases and the V segment lost 3 bases, leaving 10 bases of the junction unmatched. This CDR3 is 16 amino acids long. Germline V gene sequence: CDR1 SGHNT, CDR2 YYREEE (reference sequence). CDR3 residues: CASSSSLDGRADTQYF. Here the CDR3 DNA reads TGTGCCAGCAGCTCGTCCCTCGACGGGAGGGCAGATACGCAGTATTTT.

The chain is built from TRBV19 and TRBJ1-2, with 7 bases identical to TRBD1. Germline V gene data show CDR1 as LNHDA and CDR2 as SQIVND (reference sequence). Unmatched junction bases numbered 6, after V lost 4 bases and J lost 7 bases. The CDR3 consists of 13 residues. The CDR3 DNA is TGTGCCAGTAGTACCGGGACAGTATTTGGCTACACCTTC. It codes for CASSTGTVFGYTF.

CDR3 nucleotides: TGTGCCAGCAGCTCACCGAAACAGGGCTCGCAGGGACTGTTTTTT. This encodes CASSSPKQGSQGLFF. This rearrangement joins TRBV5-6 to TRBJ2-2, with TRBD1 as a possible D gene (6 bases). The CDR3 has 15 amino acids. Per germline, CDR1 SGHDT and CDR2 YYEEEE. The V end lost 3 bases, the J end lost 14 bases, and 23 bases lay between the germline ends.

The chain joins TRBV21-1 to TRBJ1-4; no check of the table's D call, TRBD1, against the DNA was made. TRBV21-1 is listed as a pseudogene. CDR3 length equals 16 residues. Here the CDR3 DNA reads TGTGCCAGCAGCATTCACAGGTCCTTCCCTAATGAAAAACTGTTTTTT. Its protein product is CASSIHRSFPNEKLFF.